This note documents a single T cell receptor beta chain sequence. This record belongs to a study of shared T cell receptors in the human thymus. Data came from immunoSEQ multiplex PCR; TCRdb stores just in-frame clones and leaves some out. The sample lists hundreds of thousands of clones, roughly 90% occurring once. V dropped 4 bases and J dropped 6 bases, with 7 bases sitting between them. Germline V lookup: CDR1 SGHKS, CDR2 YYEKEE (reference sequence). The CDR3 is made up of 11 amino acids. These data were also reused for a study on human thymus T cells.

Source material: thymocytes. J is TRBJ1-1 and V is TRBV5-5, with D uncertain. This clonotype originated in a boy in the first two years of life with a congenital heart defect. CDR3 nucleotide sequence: TGTGCCAGCAGCAAGCTCTCTGAAGCTTTCTTT. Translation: CASSKLSEAFF.